The clone carrying this T cell receptor (beta chain) came up a few times. This sample is part of a study of T-cell reconstitution after alpha-beta-depleted transplantation in children. Germline CDR1 LGHNT, CDR2 FRNRAP. The CDR3 extends over 13 amino acids. With 8 bases removed from V and 2 bases from J, the gap between germline ends came to 11 bases. Unique molecular identifiers were built into the TCRbeta library. TCRdb redid the calling of the PCR reads with MiXCR, one entry per CDR3 protein. The sample comprises about 350,000 distinct CDR3 sequences, less than 15% of which are singletons, and 3.5% to 4.5% rests with the top ten.

The sequence was obtained from a human donor who donated a stem cell graft to a child with Fanconi anemia. The rearrangement links TRBV12-5 to TRBJ2-3; D gene uncertain. The specimen comprised PBMCs, sampled from the stem cell graft. CDR3 DNA: TGTGCTAGTTCTGGGTGGAACACAGATACGCAGTATTTT. Its translation: CASSGWNTDTQYF.